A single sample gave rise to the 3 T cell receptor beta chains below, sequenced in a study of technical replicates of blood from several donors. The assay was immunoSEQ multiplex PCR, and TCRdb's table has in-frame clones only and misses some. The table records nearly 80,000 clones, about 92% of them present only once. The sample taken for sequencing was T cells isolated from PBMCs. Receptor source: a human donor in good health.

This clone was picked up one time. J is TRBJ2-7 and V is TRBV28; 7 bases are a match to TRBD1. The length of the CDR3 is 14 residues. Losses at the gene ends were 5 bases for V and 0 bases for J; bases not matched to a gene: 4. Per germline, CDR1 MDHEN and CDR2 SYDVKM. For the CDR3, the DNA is TGTGCCAGCAGTAGGACAGGTTCCTCCTACGAGCAGTACTTC. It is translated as CASSRTGSSYEQYF.

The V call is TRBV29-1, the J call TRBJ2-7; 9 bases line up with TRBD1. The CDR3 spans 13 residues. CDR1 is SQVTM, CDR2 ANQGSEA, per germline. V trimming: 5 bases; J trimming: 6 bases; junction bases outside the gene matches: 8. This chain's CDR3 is CSVRRDRVAEQYF. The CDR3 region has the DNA TGCAGCGTTCGTAGGGACAGGGTTGCCGAGCAGTACTTC.

The CDR3 bases are TGTGCCAGCAGCTTATATGGCAACTATGGCTACACCTTC. Translation gives CASSLYGNYGYTF. The chain carries TRBV7-3 and TRBJ1-2; D unresolved. The CDR3 contains 13 residues. From germline, CDR1 is SGHTA and CDR2 FQGTGA. Trimming removed 2 bases from V and 2 bases from J, with 6 bases in between. Based on the CDR3 plus reference TRBV7-3 and TRBJ1-2, the full variable domain is GAGVSQTPSNKVTEKGKYVELRCDPISGHTALYWYRQSLGQGPEFLIYFQGTGAADDSGLPNDRFFAVRPEGSVSTLKIQRTERGDSAVYLCASSLYGNYGYTFGSGTRLTVV.